The entry below gives a single T cell receptor beta chain sequence along with its context. This specimen includes other DNA sequences encoding the same CDR3. Germline V CDR1 and CDR2: MDHEN, SYDVKM. Trimming removed 3 bases from V and 1 base from J, with 6 bases in between. The CDR3 contains 13 residues. This sample is drawn from a study of blood T cell repertoires in COVID-19. For the study at large: The samples span acute and convalescent COVID-19 from the United States, Italy and Spain.

Participants were aged roughly 18 to 90 years, lived in around 25 US areas, and enrolled virtually. As processed by the authors: Using reference gene primer amplification, nucleated cell counts were estimated. TCRdb's table, derived via immunoSEQ multiplex PCR, lists solely in-frame clones and lacks some. D and trimming were read from the DNA, whereas the V and J calls and clone size are those reported in that table. The sample includes 400,000 to 550,000 clones, approximately 90% of them seen just once. Material: PBMCs or T cells enriched from blood (not recorded which). The rearrangement joins TRBV28 to TRBJ1-2, with D possibly matching TRBD1 (5 bases). The TCR comes from a young woman with acute COVID-19. In DNA form, the CDR3 reads TGTGCCAGCAGTTTCCAGGGTAACTATGGCTACACCTTC. This translates into CASSFQGNYGYTF.